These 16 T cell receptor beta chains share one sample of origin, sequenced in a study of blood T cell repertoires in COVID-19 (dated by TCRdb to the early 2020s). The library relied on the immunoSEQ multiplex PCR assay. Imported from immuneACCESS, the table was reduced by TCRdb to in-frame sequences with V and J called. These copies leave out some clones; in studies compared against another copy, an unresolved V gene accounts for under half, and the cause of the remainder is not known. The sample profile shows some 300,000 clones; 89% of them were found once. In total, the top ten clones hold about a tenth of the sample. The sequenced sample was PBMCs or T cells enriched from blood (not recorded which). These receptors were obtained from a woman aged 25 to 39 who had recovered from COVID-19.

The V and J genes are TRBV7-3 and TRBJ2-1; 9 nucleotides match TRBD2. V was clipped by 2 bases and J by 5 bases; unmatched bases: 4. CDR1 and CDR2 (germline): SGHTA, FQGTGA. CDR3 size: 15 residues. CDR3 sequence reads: CASSLAGGRNNEQFF. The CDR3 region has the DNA TGTGCCAGCAGCTTAGCGGGAGGGAGGAACAATGAGCAGTTCTTC.

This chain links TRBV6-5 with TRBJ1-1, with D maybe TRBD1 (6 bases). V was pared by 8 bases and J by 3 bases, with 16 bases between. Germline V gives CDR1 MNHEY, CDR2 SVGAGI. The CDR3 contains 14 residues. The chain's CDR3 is CASEHRGGDTEAFF. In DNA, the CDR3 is TGTGCCAGCGAACATAGGGGGGGTGACACTGAAGCTTTCTTT.

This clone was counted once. CDR3 in DNA: TGTGCCACCAGTGGAAGTCGGGACTCCAGCACAGATACGCAGTATTTT. This gives the protein CATSGSRDSSTDTQYF. The V call is TRBV24-1, the J call TRBJ2-3, with a weak D call TRBD2 (6 bases). The germline V gene encodes CDR1 KGHDR and CDR2 SFDVKD. The CDR3 is 16 residues long. V was trimmed by 5 bases and J by 0 bases, leaving 14 bases between them.

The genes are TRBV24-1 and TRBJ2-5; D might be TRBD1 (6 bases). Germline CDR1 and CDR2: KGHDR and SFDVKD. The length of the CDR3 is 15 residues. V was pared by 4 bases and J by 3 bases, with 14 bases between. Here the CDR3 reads CATSDLQGGKETQYF. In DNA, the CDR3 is TGTGCCACCAGTGACCTACAGGGTGGGAAAGAGACCCAGTACTTC.

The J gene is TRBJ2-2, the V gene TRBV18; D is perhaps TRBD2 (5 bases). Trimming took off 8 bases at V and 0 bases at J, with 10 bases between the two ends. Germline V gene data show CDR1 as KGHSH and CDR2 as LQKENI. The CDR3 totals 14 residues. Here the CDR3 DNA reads TGTGCCAGCCTCATCGGGGCGAACACCGGGGAGCTGTTTTTT. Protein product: CASLIGANTGELFF.

CDR3 bases: TGTGCCAGCAGTTTCACGCCGAGGGGGTTCACCTATAATTCACCCCTCCACTTT. Protein: CASSFTPRGFTYNSPLHF. This chain uses TRBV28 with TRBJ1-6, with D possibly matching TRBD1 (6 bases). The V end lost 3 bases, the J end lost 2 bases, and 17 bases lay between the germline ends. There are 18 residues in the CDR3. CDR1 is MDHEN, CDR2 SYDVKM, per germline.

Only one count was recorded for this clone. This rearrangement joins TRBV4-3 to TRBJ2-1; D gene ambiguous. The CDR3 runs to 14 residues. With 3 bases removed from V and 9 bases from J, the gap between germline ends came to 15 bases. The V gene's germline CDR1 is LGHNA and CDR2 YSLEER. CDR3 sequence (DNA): TGCGCCAGCAGCCATAGACAAGAGTTCGGTGAGCAGTTCTTC. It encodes CASSHRQEFGEQFF.

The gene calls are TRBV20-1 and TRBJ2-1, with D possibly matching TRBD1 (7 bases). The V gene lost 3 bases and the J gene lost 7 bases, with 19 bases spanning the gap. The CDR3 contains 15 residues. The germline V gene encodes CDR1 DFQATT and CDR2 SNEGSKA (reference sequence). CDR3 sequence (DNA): TGCAGTGCTAGTTGGAGCATTTCAGGGGGGAATGAGCAGTTCTTC. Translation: CSASWSISGGNEQFF.

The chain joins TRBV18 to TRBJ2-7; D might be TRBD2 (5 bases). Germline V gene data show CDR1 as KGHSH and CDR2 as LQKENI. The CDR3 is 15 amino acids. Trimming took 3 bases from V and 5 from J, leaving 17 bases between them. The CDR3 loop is CASSPEASSINEQYF. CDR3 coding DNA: TGTGCCAGCTCACCGGAAGCGTCTAGCATTAACGAGCAGTACTTC.

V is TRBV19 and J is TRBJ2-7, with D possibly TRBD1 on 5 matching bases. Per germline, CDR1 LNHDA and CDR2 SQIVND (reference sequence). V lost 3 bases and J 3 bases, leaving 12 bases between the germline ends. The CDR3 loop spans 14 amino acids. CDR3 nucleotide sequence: TGTGCCAGTAGTATTGGAAGGGGTATCTACGAGCAGTACTTC. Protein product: CASSIGRGIYEQYF.

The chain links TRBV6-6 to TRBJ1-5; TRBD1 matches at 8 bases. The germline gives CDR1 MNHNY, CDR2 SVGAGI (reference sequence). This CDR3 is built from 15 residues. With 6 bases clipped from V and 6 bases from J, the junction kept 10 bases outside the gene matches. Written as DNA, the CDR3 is TGTGCCAGCAGATACGGACAGGGTAAAGGTCAGCCCCAGCATTTT. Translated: CASRYGQGKGQPQHF.

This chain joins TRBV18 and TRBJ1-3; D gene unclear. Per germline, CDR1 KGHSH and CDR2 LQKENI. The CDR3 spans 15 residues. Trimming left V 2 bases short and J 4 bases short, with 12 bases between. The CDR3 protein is CASSPSEFPGNTIYF. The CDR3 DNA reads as TGTGCCAGCTCACCATCAGAATTTCCGGGAAACACCATATATTTT.

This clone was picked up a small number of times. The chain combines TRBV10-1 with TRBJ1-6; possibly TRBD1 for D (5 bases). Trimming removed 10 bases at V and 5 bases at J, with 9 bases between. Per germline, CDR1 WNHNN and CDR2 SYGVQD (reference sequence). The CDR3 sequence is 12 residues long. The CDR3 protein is CATGTDNSPLHF. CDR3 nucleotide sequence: TGCGCCACCGGGACTGATAATTCACCCCTCCACTTT.

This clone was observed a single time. In nucleotides, the CDR3 is TGTGCCAGCAGCGTAGCAGGGGACGGAGTTTACGAGCAGTACTTC. This gives the protein CASSVAGDGVYEQYF. The chain combines TRBV9 with TRBJ2-7, with a possible D match to TRBD1 (6 bases). Trimming pared 0 bases from V and 4 bases from J, leaving 14 bases between. The CDR3 totals 15 residues. From germline, CDR1 is SGDLS and CDR2 YYNGEE.

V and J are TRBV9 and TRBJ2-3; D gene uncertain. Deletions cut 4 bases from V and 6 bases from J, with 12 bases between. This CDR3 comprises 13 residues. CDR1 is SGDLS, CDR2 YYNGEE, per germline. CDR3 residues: CASSPSLRDTQYF. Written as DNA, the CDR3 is TGTGCCAGCAGCCCCAGCCTCAGGGATACGCAGTATTTT.

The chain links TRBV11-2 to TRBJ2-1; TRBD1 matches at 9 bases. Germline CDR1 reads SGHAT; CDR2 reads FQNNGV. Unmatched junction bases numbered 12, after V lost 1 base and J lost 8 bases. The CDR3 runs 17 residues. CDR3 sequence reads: CASSLGIWDRVPDEQFF. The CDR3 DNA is TGTGCCAGCAGCTTAGGAATCTGGGACAGGGTACCTGATGAGCAGTTCTTC.